Below are 23 T cell receptor beta chains sequenced from a single sample in a study of blood T cell repertoires in COVID-19. Method: immunoSEQ multiplex PCR; TCRdb's copy keeps in-frame clones and lacks some. The table shows a few hundred thousand clones, with approximately 81% occurring only once. What was sequenced was peripheral blood. The receptors were sampled from a woman between 18 and 29 years old with acute or convalescent COVID-19.

V is TRBV11-2 and J is TRBJ2-3; 8 bases align to TRBD2. J gave up 3 bases and V 5 bases, and 4 bases lay outside the gene matches. Germline-derived CDR1 and CDR2 are SGHAT and FQNNGV. CDR3 length equals 14 residues. The CDR3 reads CASSPSGGTDTQYF. The CDR3 nucleotides read TGTGCCAGCAGCCCCAGCGGGGGAACAGATACGCAGTATTTT.

The gene calls are TRBV7-3 and TRBJ1-1, with a weak D call TRBD1 (5 bases). V was shortened by 5 bases and J by 6 bases, with 13 bases between the two germline ends. Germline CDR1 is SGHTA and CDR2 is FQGTGA. This CDR3 has 13 residues. The CDR3 sequence: CASSPFGGSEAFF. CDR3 nucleotides: TGTGCCAGCAGCCCATTCGGGGGATCTGAAGCTTTCTTT.

With respect to this clone: Sequence at one end of the junction differs from germline and may be a read error. The chain combines TRBV7-2 with TRBJ1-3, with 8 bases fitting TRBD1. From germline, CDR1 is SGHTA and CDR2 FQGNSA. The CDR3 loop spans 15 amino acids. CDR3 bases: TGTGCCAGCAGCTTAGGATCCAGGGGGCAGCCATCCATTTATTTT. Protein product: CASSLGSRGQPSIYF.

The rearrangement uses TRBV7-2 and TRBJ2-7; TRBD2 aligns across 8 bases. J was trimmed by 4 bases and V by 1 base; bases with no gene match: 12. The germline gives CDR1 SGHTA, CDR2 FQGNSA. There are 17 residues in the CDR3. The DNA for the CDR3 is TGTGCCAGCAGCTTAGGGATGGGGGGACTAGGAATATACGAGCAGTACTTC. It yields the protein CASSLGMGGLGIYEQYF.

The V call is TRBV6-2 or TRBV6-3, the J call TRBJ1-2, with 9 positions matching TRBD1. The CDR3 is made up of 15 amino acids. Per the germline V gene, CDR1 is MNHEY and CDR2 is SVGEGT. The V segment lost 0 bases and the J segment 4 bases; nucleotides outside the gene matches: 3. This CDR3 is CASSYSMTGGYGYTF. The CDR3 DNA is TGTGCCAGCAGTTACTCTATGACAGGGGGCTATGGCTACACCTTC.

This rearrangement joins TRBV9 to TRBJ2-7, with 8 bases aligning to TRBD2. V lost 4 bases to trimming and J lost 5 bases; unmatched junction nucleotides: 11. Germline-derived CDR1 and CDR2 are SGDLS and YYNGEE. The CDR3 extends over 15 amino acids. CDR3 sequence reads: CASSTSGRPANEQYF. DNA of the CDR3: TGTGCCAGCAGCACGAGCGGGAGACCGGCGAACGAGCAGTACTTC.

V is TRBV9 and J is TRBJ2-7; TRBD2 matches at 13 bases. The CDR3 covers 15 residues. Germline V CDR1 and CDR2: SGDLS, YYNGEE. Losses at the gene ends were 4 bases for V and 2 bases for J; bases not matched to a gene: 3. CDR3 residues: CASSRTSGRAYEQYF. DNA of the CDR3: TGTGCCAGCAGCCGCACTAGCGGGAGGGCCTACGAGCAGTACTTC. Variable domain in full (rest from reference TRBV9 and TRBJ2-7): DSGVTQTPKHLITATGQRVTLRCSPRSGDLSVYWYQQSLDQGLQFLIQYYNGEERAKGNILERFSAQQFPDLHSELNLSSLELGDSALYFCASSRTSGRAYEQYFGPGTRLTVT.

J is TRBJ2-2 and V is TRBV6-5; 7 bases are shared with TRBD2. The CDR3 sequence is 15 residues long. V was clipped by 4 bases and J by 0 bases; unmatched bases: 2. Germline V gene data show CDR1 as MNHEY and CDR2 as SVGAGI. CDR3 nucleotides: TGTGCCAGCAGTTGGGAGGGTTCGAACACCGGGGAGCTGTTTTTT. Protein product: CASSWEGSNTGELFF.

The V call is TRBV5-1, the J call TRBJ2-3; 8 positions match TRBD2. The ends lost 4 bases at V and 7 bases at J; junction bases unmatched: 14. The CDR3 has 16 residues. Germline loops: CDR1 SGHRS, CDR2 YFSETQ. The CDR3 nucleotides are TGCGCCAGCAGCCCCCAACCGGGACTAGGGGTGAATACGCAGTATTTT. This sequence encodes CASSPQPGLGVNTQYF.

The J gene is TRBJ2-4, the V gene TRBV2, with 7 bases fitting TRBD1. J gave up 5 bases and V 4 bases, and 8 bases lay outside the gene matches. The germline V gene encodes CDR1 SNHLY and CDR2 FYNNEI. This CDR3 has 15 residues. The CDR3 loop is CASSVETGNENIQYF. CDR3 in DNA: TGTGCCAGCAGTGTTGAGACAGGGAACGAAAACATTCAGTACTTC.

The V gene is TRBV30, the J gene TRBJ1-6; TRBD1 is a possible D gene (5 bases). The ends were cut back, 1 base at V and 6 bases at J, with 7 bases in the middle. This CDR3 has 13 amino acids. From germline, CDR1 is GTSNPN and CDR2 SVGIG (reference sequence). The CDR3 spells CAWSDQGNSPLHF. In DNA, the CDR3 is TGTGCCTGGAGTGATCAGGGTAATTCACCCCTCCACTTT.

This clone was recorded a few times. V gene TRBV19 combines with J gene TRBJ1-5; 8 nucleotides match TRBD1. Trimming at V came to 9 bases and at J to 0 bases, leaving 7 bases not matched to a gene. Germline-derived CDR1 and CDR2 are LNHDA and SQIVND (reference sequence). The CDR3 covers 15 residues. The CDR3 nucleotides are TGTGCCAGCCAAGACAGGGGTTATAGCAATCAGCCCCAGCATTTT. Amino acid sequence: CASQDRGYSNQPQHF.

The gene calls are TRBV10-3 and TRBJ2-1; 12 nucleotides match TRBD2. This CDR3 spans 16 amino acids. The ends lost 4 bases at V and 9 bases at J; junction bases unmatched: 10. CDR1 ENHRY and CDR2 SYGVKD come from the germline V gene. The CDR3 sequence: CAISGLAGDRQGEQFF. The DNA for the CDR3 is TGTGCCATCAGTGGACTAGCGGGAGATAGACAGGGTGAGCAGTTCTTC.

The chain uses TRBV2 and TRBJ2-6; 8 bases are shared with TRBD1. V shed 7 bases, J shed 0 bases, and the junction held 5 bases outside the gene matches. The CDR3 is 16 residues long. CDR1 is SNHLY, CDR2 FYNNEI, per germline. This chain's CDR3 is CASIWGQASGANVLTF. The CDR3 DNA sequence: TGTGCCAGCATTTGGGGACAGGCCTCTGGGGCCAACGTCCTGACTTTC.

The chain is built from TRBV7-9 and TRBJ1-1; 7 bases fit TRBD1. CDR1 SEHNR and CDR2 FQNEAQ come from the germline V gene (reference sequence). The CDR3 runs 15 residues. The J segment lost 4 bases and the V segment lost 5 bases, leaving 10 bases of the junction unmatched. The CDR3 bases are TGTGCCAGCAGCCCCCGCGGGGCAGGGGGCACTGAAGCTTTCTTT. It yields the protein CASSPRGAGGTEAFF.

The chain is built from TRBV30 and TRBJ2-1; the match to TRBD2 covers 8 bases. The length of the CDR3 is 16 residues. CDR1 is GTSNPN and CDR2 is SVGIG in the germline V gene (reference sequence). V lost 5 bases to trimming and J lost 6 bases; unmatched junction nucleotides: 15. The CDR3 DNA reads as TGTGCCTGGGTTTTCCCACTAGCGGCGCAGGTCAATGAGCAGTTCTTC. Amino acid sequence: CAWVFPLAAQVNEQFF.

V and J are TRBV7-9 and TRBJ2-1; 11 bases are a match to TRBD2. CDR3 length: 16 amino acids. V dropped 3 bases and J dropped 7; count of bases not matched to a gene: 8. From germline, CDR1 is SEHNR and CDR2 FQNEAQ (reference sequence). The CDR3 sequence: CASSLVLAGEGNEQFF. In DNA form, the CDR3 reads TGTGCCAGCAGCTTGGTACTAGCGGGAGAGGGAAATGAGCAGTTCTTC.

CDR3 protein: CASSPGVFSRNTIYF. CDR3 bases: TGTGCCAGCAGTCCAGGGGTGTTCAGCCGGAACACCATATATTTT. V gene TRBV6-2 or TRBV6-3 combines with J gene TRBJ1-3; tentatively, D is TRBD1 (6 bases). Per germline, CDR1 MNHEY and CDR2 SVGEGT. Trimming removed 5 bases at V and 7 bases at J, with 18 bases between. The CDR3 has 15 amino acids.

The chain joins TRBV28 to TRBJ2-3; the match to TRBD1 covers 7 bases. The CDR3 spans 16 residues. The V gene end was trimmed by 5 bases and the J gene end by 2 bases; junction bases not matched to a gene: 10. CDR1 and CDR2 (germline): MDHEN, SYDVKM. The CDR3 loop is CASSPYFQGDTDTQYF. The CDR3 bases are TGTGCCAGCAGTCCCTACTTTCAGGGGGACACAGATACGCAGTATTTT.

The chain combines TRBV18 with TRBJ2-5; possibly TRBD1 for D (5 bases). The germline V gene encodes CDR1 KGHSH and CDR2 LQKENI. V lost 0 bases, J lost 2 bases, and 7 bases lay in between. The CDR3 length is 14 residues. The CDR3 DNA follows: TGTGCCAGCTCACCACCGGCAGGGCAAGAGACCCAGTACTTC. Protein sequence: CASSPPAGQETQYF.

The chain uses TRBV19 and TRBJ2-2, with 10 bases that match TRBD2. Looked up from germline, CDR1 is LNHDA and CDR2 is SQIVND (reference sequence). This CDR3 spans 15 amino acids. After removal of 8 bases from V and 6 bases from J, the junction contained 9 bases not matched to a gene. CDR3 residues: CASQASGRSPGELFF. In nucleotides, the CDR3 is TGTGCCAGTCAGGCTAGCGGGAGAAGTCCCGGGGAGCTGTTTTTT.

The chain uses TRBV27 and TRBJ2-1; 10 bases line up with TRBD2. The CDR3 is 15 residues long. Germline CDR1 reads MNHEY; CDR2 reads SMNVEV (reference sequence). Trimming at V came to 6 bases and at J to 8 bases, leaving 10 bases not matched to a gene. CDR3 nucleotide sequence: TGTGCCAGCAGCTCCCCTAGCGGGAGTATATATGAGCAGTTCTTC. Residues: CASSSPSGSIYEQFF.

V usage is TRBV5-1 and J usage is TRBJ2-2, with 10 bases that match TRBD1. This CDR3 is built from 20 residues. Per the germline V gene, CDR1 is SGHRS and CDR2 is YFSETQ. Trimming took 3 bases from V and 6 from J; bases not matched to a gene: 20. The CDR3 DNA sequence: TGCGCCAGCAGCTATAACTCCGGGACAGGGGCCCCCCGAATGGCCGGGGAGCTGTTTTTT. Translating it yields CASSYNSGTGAPRMAGELFF.